This T cell receptor (beta chain) appears in the sequencing data of a study of blood T cell repertoires in COVID-19. Study context: Sources were T cells, B-cell-depleted T cells, or PBMCs; the material itself was cDNA or gDNA.

Only in-frame clones appear in the TCRdb table, and some are missing; sequencing was by immunoSEQ multiplex PCR. This sample has 160,000 or so clones, with around 80% found just once. The germline CDR1 and CDR2 sequences are SGHRS and YFSETQ. The germline V and J ends were trimmed by 5 bases and 10 bases, with 19 bases remaining between them. CDR3 length: 14 amino acids. This clone was counted once. Each participant's cohort was designated according to participant-reported clinical history. V and J are TRBV5-1 and TRBJ2-1, with a possible D match to TRBD2 (5 bases). The sample consisted of PBMCs or T cells enriched from blood (not recorded which). This receptor was obtained from a man between 35 and 55 years old who had recovered from COVID-19. The CDR3 bases are TGCGCCAGCAGTACCCTCGGAGGCACCCGGGAGCAGTTCTTC. Amino acid sequence: CASSTLGGTREQFF.